What follows is one T cell receptor beta chain and its context. There are a few counts of this clonotype. It lacks a known antigen. No base qualities exist here, and no much larger clone lies one base off it. What this sample's time point label stands for: sample taken at primary tumor resection. Without any cell sorting, TCR sequencing was performed on whole RNA extracted either from tumor and nontumor lung tissue or from cryopreserved PBMC samples. The donors were 65 to 90 patients from the lung TRACERx cohort who had early-stage, untreated non-small cell lung cancer. Only patients for whom sufficient RNA was available from at least two tumor regions were selected for TCR sequencing. The receptor library was made with 5' RACE. Sequencing took place on a NextSeq 500. The TCR library protocol attached a unique molecular identifier to each TCR cDNA molecule to allow correction of PCR and sequencing errors. In the original analysis: TCR identification, UMI-based error correction and CDR3 extraction were all carried out with Decombinator tools. TCRs above a frequency of 2 per 1,000, corresponding to the top 1% of the tumor frequency distribution, were defined as expanded. Renyi diversity was computed with the R vegan package after each repertoire had been subsampled 100 times to 5,000 TCRs. CDR3 similarity networks were built from amino acid triplet string-kernel similarity, with CDR3s being connected when pairwise similarity was above 0.82. TCRdb reprocessing: public reads trimmed at Q25 with fastp, clones called with MiXCR, in-frame beta chains kept. All rows with the same CDR3 protein become a single entry with the most common DNA and genes. These V and J calls rely on TCRdb rather than the paper's analysis. The sample records approximately 44,000 distinct CDR3 sequences, 12% to 15% of which are singletons. 50% to 60% of the sample lies in the top ten.

The CDR3 contains 16 residues, cysteine and phenylalanine counted. The kept DNA is CDR3 alone, 48 bases in frame from the first base. The CDR1 and CDR2 encoded by the germline V gene are SGHRS and YFSETQ. Trimming takes 0 bases off V and 4 bases off J; junction bases not matched to a gene: 6. This record belongs to a study of spatial heterogeneity in lung cancer (dated by TCRdb to about 2019). Looking at the study overall: Beta-chain transcripts were consistently detected in greater numbers than alpha-chain transcripts, which likely reflected higher beta-chain transcript abundance. In the raw uncorrected reads, each unique combination of TCR and UMI appeared more than ten times on average. In non-small cell lung cancer, the study quantitatively compared TCR alpha and beta repertoires across several tumor regions, matched nontumor lung, and blood. Nonsynonymous mutation counts, determined by whole-exome sequencing of tumor tissue, were related to TCR repertoire features. Both alpha and beta chains were TCR-sequenced in samples taken at surgery, namely 220 tumor regions, 62 to 65 matched nontumor lung samples and about 58 PBMC samples. General study outcomes and caveats: Confirming at a functional level the hypothesis that regional TCRs recognize regional mutations was considered to require additional single-cell paired TCR alpha and beta sequencing. Ubiquitous expanded tumor TCRs were found in blood more often at tumor resection than at routine follow-up.

The TCR sequence derives from a male donor with early-stage non-small cell lung cancer. The sample in question was PBMCs, obtained at surgery. This sequence uses TRBV5-1 and TRBJ2-2; 7 central nucleotides agree with TRBD1. In nucleotide form, the sequence is TGCGCCAGCAGCTTGGAGGGGGCGCAGGGCACCGGGGAGCTGTTTTTT. This yields the protein CASSLEGAQGTGELFF.